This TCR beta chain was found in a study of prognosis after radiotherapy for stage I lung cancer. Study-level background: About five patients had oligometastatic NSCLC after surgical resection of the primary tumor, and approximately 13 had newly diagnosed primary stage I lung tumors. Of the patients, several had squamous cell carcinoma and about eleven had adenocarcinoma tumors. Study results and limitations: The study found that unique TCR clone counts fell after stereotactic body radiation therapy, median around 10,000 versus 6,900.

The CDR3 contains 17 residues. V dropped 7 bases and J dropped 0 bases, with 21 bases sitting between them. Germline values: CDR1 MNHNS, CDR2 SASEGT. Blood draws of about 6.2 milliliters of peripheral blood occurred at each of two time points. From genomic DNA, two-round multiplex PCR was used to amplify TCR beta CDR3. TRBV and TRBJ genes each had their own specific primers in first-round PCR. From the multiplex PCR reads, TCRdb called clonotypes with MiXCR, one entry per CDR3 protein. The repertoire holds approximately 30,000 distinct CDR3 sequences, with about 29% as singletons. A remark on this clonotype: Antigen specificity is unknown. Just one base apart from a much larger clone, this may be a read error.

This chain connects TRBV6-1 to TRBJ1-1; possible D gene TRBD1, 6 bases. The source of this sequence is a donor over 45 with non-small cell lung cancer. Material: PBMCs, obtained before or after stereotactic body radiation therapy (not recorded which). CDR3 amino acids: CASNSERIDRMNTEAFF. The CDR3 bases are TGTGCCAGCAATTCCGAGAGGATCGACAGGATGAACACTGAAGCTTTCTTT.